The entry below gives a single TCR beta chain sequence along with its context. The source of the sample is a study of blood T cell repertoires in COVID-19. Overall study context: There were acute and convalescent COVID-19 samples, and they came from the United States, Italy and Spain. PBMCs, B-cell-depleted T cells, or T cells provided the cDNA or gDNA that made up the material.

CDR3 length equals 13 residues. The V end lost 4 bases, the J end lost 8 bases, and 13 bases lay between the germline ends. Germline CDR1 reads KGHDR; CDR2 reads SFDVKD. In the original processing: Nucleated cell counts were estimated from reference gene primer amplification. Sequencing was performed with immunoSEQ multiplex PCR; in TCRdb, only in-frame clones are kept and a portion is missing. That table supplies the V and J calls and clone size; D and trimming were determined from the DNA. The repertoire holds some 310,000 clones, with roughly 90% as singletons. The Seattle patients joined while their infection was active and were tracked longitudinally afterward.

The chain carries TRBV24-1 and TRBJ1-2, with D possibly matching TRBD1 (5 bases). This receptor was taken from a woman in her 30s with COVID-19, enrolled during active disease. Material: peripheral blood. CDR3 amino acids: CATSERGVGGYTF. The CDR3, as DNA: TGTGCCACCAGTGAAAGGGGTGTAGGCGGCTACACCTTC.